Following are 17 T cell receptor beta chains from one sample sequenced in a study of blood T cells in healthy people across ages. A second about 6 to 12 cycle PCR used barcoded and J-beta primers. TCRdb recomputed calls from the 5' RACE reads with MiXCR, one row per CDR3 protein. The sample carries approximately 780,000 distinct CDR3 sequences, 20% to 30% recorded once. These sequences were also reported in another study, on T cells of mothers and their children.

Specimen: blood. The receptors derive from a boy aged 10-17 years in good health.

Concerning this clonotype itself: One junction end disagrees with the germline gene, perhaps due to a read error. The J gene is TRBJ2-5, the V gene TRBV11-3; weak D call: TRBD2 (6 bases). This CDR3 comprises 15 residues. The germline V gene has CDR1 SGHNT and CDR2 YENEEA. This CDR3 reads CASSLDSGIRETQCF. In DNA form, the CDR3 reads TGTGCCAGCAGCTTAGATAGCGGCATTAGGGAGACCCAGTGCTTC.

This chain's CDR3 is CASSLTVVSTDTQYF. The CDR3 DNA follows: TGCGCCAGCAGCTTGACAGTGGTTAGCACAGATACGCAGTATTTT. This chain uses TRBV5-1 with TRBJ2-3; D is ambiguous. The CDR3 runs to 15 residues. V lost 1 base and J 0 bases, leaving 9 bases between the germline ends. Germline CDR1 SGHRS, CDR2 YFSETQ.

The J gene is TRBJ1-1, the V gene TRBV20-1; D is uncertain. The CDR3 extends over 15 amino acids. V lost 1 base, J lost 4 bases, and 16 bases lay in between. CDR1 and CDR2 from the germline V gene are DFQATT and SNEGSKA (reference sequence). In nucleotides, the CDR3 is TGCAGTGCTAGAGGGACGGCAGAGGTAGGCACTGAAGCTTTCTTT. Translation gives CSARGTAEVGTEAFF.

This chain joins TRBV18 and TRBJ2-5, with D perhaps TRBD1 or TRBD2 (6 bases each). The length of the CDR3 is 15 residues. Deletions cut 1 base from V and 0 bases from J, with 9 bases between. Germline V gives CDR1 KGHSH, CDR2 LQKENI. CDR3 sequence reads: CASSPRRGDQETQYF. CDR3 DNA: TGTGCCAGCTCACCACGTAGGGGGGACCAAGAGACCCAGTACTTC.

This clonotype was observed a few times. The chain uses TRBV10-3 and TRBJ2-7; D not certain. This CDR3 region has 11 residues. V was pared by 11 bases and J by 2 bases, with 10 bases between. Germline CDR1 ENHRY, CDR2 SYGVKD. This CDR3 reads CAVAGAYEQYF. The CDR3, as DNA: TGTGCCGTGGCAGGCGCCTACGAGCAGTACTTC.

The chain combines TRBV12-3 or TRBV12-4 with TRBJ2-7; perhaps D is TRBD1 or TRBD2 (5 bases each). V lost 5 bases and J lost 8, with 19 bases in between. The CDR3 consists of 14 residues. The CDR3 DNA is TGTGCCAGCAGTCCCTCCCCCTGGGGGAACAAGCAGTACTTC. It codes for CASSPSPWGNKQYF.

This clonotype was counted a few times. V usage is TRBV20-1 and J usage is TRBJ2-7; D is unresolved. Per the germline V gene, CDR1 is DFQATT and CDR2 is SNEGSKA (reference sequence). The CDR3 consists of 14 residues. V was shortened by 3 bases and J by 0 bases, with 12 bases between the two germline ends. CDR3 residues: CSASSQRLSYEQYF. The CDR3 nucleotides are TGCAGTGCTAGCTCCCAGCGCCTCTCCTACGAGCAGTACTTC.

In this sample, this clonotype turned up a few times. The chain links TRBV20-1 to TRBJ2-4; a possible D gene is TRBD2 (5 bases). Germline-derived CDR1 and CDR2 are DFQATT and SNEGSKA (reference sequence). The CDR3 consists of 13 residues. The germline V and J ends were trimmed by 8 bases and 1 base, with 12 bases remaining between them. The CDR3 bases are TGCAGTCAATCAAGAGGGGCCAAAAACATTCAGTACTTC. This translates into CSQSRGAKNIQYF.

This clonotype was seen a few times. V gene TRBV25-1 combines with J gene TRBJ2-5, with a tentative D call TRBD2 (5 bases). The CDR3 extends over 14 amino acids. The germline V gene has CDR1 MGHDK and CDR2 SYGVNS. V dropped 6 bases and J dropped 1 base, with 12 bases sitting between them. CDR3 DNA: TGTGCCAGCAGCTCTAGCTCACGCCAAGAGACCCAGTACTTC. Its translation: CASSSSSRQETQYF. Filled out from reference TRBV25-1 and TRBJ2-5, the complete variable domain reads EADIYQTPRYLVIGTGKKITLECSQTMGHDKMYWYQQDPGMELHLIHYSYGVNSTEKGDLSSESTVSRIRTEHFPLTLESARPSHTSQYLCASSSSSRQETQYFGPGTRLLVL.

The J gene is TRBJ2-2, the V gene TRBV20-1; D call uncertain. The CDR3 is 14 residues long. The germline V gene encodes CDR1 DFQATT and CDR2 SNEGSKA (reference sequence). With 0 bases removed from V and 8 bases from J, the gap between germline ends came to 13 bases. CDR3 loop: CSAREDLAPGELFF. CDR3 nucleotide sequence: TGCAGTGCTAGAGAGGATTTAGCCCCTGGGGAGCTGTTTTTT.

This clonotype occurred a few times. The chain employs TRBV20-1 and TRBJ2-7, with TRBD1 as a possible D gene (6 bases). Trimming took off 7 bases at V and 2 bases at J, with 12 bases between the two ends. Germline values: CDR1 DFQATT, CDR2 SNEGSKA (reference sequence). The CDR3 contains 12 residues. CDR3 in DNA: TGCAGTGTAGGGACAAACGCCTACGAGCAGTACTTC. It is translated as CSVGTNAYEQYF.

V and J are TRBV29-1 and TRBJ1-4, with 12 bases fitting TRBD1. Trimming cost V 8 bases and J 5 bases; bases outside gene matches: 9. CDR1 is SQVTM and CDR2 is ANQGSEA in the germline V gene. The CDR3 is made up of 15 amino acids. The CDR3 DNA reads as TGCAGCATCCTCGGGACAGGGGGCGGGAATGAAAAACTGTTTTTT. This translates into CSILGTGGGNEKLFF.

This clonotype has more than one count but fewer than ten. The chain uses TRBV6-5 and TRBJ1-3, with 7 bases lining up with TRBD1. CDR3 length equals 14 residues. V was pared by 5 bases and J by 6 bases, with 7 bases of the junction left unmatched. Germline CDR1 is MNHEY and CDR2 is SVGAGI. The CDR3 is CASSTRGHINTIYF. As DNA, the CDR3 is TGTGCCAGCAGTACGAGGGGGCATATAAACACCATATATTTT.

CDR3 in DNA: TGCAGCGTTGAAGATCAGAGAGGGGGAGGGGAAAAACTGTTTTTT. It is translated as CSVEDQRGGGEKLFF. The chain carries TRBV29-1 and TRBJ1-4, with D perhaps TRBD1 (6 bases). Germline V CDR1 and CDR2: SQVTM, ANQGSEA. Between the trimmed V and J ends, which lost 0 bases and 8 bases, there was a span of 16 bases. The CDR3 extends over 15 amino acids. Full variable domain (remainder filled in from reference TRBV29-1 and TRBJ1-4): SAVISQKPSRDICQRGTSLTIQCQVDSQVTMMFWYRQQPGQSLTLIATANQGSEATYESGFVIDKFPISRPNLTFSTLTVSNMSPEDSSIYLCSVEDQRGGGEKLFFGSGTQLSVL.

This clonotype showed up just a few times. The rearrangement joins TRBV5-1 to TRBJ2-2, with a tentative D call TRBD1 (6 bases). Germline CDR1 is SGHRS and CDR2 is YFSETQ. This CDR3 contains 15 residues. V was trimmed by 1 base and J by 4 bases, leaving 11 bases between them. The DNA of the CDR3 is TGCGCCAGCAGCTTGTCCAGGGGTTTCACCGGGGAGCTGTTTTTT. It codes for CASSLSRGFTGELFF.

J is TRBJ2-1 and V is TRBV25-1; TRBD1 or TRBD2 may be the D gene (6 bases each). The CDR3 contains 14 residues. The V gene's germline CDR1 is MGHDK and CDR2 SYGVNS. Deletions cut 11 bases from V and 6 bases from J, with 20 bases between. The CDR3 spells CAAVGGSQLNEQFF. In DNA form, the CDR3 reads TGTGCCGCGGTAGGGGGGTCCCAACTCAATGAGCAGTTCTTC.

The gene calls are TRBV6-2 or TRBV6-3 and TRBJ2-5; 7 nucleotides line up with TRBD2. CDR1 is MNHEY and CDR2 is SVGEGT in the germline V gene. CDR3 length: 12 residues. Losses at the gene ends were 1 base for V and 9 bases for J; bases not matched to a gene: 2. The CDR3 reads CASSYLAGAQYF. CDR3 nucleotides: TGTGCCAGCAGTTACTTGGCGGGAGCCCAGTACTTC.